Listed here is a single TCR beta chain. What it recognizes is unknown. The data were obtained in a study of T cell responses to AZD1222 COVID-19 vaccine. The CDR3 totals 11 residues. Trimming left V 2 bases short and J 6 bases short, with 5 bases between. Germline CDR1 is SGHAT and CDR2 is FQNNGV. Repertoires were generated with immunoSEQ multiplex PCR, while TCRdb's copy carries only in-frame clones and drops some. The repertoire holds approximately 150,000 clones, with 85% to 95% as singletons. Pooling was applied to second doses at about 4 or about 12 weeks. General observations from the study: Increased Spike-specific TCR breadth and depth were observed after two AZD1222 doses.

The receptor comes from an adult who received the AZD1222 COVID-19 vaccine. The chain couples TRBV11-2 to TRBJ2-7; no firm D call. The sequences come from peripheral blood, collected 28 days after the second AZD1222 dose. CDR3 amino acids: CASSLYGEQYF. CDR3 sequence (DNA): TGTGCCAGCAGCTTATACGGCGAGCAGTACTTC.